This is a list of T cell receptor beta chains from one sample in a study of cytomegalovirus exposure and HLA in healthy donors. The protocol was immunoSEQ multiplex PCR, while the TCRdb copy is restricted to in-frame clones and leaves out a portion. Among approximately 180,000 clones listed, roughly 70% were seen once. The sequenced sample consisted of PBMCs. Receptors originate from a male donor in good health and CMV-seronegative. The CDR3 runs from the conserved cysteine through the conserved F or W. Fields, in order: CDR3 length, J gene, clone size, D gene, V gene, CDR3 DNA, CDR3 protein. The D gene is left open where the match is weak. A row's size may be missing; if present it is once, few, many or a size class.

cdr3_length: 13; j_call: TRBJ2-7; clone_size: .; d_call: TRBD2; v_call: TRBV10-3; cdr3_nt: TGTGCCATCACCCCGGGAGGGCGCTACGAGCAGTACTTC; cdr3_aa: CAITPGGRYEQYF
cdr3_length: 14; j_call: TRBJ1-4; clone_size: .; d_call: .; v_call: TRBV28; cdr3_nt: TGTGCCAGCAGTTTAGGAGGGGTATACGAAAAACTGTTTTTT; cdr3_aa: CASSLGGVYEKLFF
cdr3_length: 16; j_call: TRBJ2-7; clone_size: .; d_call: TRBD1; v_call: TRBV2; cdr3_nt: TGTGCCAGCCCCCCGGTGGACAGGGGGCTCGCCTACGAGCAGTACTTC; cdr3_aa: CASPPVDRGLAYEQYF
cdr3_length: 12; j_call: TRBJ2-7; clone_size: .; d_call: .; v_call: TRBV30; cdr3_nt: TGTGCCTGGAGTATTCAAACCTACGAGCAGTACTTC; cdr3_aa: CAWSIQTYEQYF
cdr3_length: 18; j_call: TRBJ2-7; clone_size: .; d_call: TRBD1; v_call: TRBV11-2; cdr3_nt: TGTGCCAGCAGCTCTAGGCGGGGGACAGGGACAACCACCTACGAGCAGTACTTC; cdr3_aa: CASSSRRGTGTTTYEQYF
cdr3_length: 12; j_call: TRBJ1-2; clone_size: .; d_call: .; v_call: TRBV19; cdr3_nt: TGTGCCAGTAGCCCCGGGGGATATGGCTACACCTTC; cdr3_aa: CASSPGGYGYTF
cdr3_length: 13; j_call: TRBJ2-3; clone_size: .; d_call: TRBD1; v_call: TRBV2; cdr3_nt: TGTGCCAGCACGGGACAGGGGGCAGATACGCAGTATTTT; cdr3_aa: CASTGQGADTQYF
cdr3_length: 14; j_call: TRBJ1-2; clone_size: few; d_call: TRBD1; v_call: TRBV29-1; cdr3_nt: TGCAGCGTTGAAGGACGGGACAGGGGATTTGGCTACACCTTC; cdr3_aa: CSVEGRDRGFGYTF
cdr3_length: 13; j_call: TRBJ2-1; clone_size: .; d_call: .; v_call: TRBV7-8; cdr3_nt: TGTGCCACGACGCGGCGGGGAGGTAATGAGCAGTTCTTC; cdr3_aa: CATTRRGGNEQFF
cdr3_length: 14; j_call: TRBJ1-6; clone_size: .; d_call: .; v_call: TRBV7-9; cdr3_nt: TGTGCCAGTGGGGGTGGGACACACCTTTCGCCCCTCCACTTT; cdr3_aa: CASGGGTHLSPLHF
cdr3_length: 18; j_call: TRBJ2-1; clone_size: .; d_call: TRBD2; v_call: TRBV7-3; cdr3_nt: TGTGCCAGCAGCTTAAGGAAAGTGGGGAGGGCCCTGTGGAATGAGCAGTTCTTC; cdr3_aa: CASSLRKVGRALWNEQFF
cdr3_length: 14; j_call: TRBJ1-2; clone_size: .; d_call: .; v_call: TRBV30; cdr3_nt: TGTGCCTGGAGTAACAAACAGGGAGACAGTGGCTACACCTTC; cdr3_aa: CAWSNKQGDSGYTF
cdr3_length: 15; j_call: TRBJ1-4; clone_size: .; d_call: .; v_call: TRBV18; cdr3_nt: TGTGCCAGCTCACCATTCTCGCGGATTAATGAAAAACTGTTTTTT; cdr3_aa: CASSPFSRINEKLFF
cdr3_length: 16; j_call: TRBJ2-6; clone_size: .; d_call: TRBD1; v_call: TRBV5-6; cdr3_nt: TGTGCCAGCAGCTGGACAGGGGGCGAGTGGTTTGACGTCCTGACTTTC; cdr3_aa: CASSWTGGEWFDVLTF
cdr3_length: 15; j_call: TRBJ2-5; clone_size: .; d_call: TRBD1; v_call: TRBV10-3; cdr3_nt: TGTGCCATCAGTGAGTCGGGACAGGGCCAAGAGACCCAGTACTTC; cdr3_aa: CAISESGQGQETQYF
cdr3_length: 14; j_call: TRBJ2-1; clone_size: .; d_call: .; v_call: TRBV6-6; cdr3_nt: TGTGCCAGCAGTTATAATCCCTCCTACAATGAGCAGTTCTTC; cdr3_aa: CASSYNPSYNEQFF
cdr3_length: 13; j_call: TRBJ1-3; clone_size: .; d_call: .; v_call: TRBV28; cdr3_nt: TGTGCCAGCAGCCGCGGCTGGGGGGACACCATATATTTT; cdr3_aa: CASSRGWGDTIYF
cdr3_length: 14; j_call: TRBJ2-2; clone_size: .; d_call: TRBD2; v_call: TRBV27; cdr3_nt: TGTGCCAGCAGTTTAAGGCGGGAGACCGGGGAGCTGTTTTTT; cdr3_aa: CASSLRRETGELFF
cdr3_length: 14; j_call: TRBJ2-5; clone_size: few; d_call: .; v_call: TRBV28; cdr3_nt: TGTGCCAGCAGTTTATACCGGTTACAAGAGACCCAGTACTTC; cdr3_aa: CASSLYRLQETQYF
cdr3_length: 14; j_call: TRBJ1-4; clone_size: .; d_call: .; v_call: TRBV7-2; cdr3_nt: TGTGCCAGCACCAATCAGGGGTCTAATGAAAAACTGTTTTTT; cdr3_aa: CASTNQGSNEKLFF